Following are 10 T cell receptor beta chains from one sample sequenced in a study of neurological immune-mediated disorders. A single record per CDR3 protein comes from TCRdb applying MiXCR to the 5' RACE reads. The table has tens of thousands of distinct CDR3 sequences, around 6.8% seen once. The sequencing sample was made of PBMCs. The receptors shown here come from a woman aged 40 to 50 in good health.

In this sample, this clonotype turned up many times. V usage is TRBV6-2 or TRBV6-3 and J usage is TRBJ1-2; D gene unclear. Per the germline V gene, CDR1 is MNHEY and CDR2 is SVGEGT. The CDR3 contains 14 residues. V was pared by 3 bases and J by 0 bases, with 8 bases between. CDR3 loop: CASSYKKTNYGYTF. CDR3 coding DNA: TGTGCCAGCAGTTATAAAAAGACTAACTATGGCTACACCTTC.

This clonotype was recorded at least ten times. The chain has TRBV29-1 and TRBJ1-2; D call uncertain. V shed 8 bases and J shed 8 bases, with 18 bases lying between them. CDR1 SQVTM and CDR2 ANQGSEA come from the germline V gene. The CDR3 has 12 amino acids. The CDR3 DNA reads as TGCAGCTCCCGGGGTCCTGTTGAGGGCTACACCTTC. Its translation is CSSRGPVEGYTF. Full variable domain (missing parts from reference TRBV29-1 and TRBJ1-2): SAVISQKPSRDICQRGTSLTIQCQVDSQVTMMFWYRQQPGQSLTLIATANQGSEATYESGFVIDKFPISRPNLTFSTLTVSNMSPEDSSIYLCSSRGPVEGYTFGSGTRLTVV.

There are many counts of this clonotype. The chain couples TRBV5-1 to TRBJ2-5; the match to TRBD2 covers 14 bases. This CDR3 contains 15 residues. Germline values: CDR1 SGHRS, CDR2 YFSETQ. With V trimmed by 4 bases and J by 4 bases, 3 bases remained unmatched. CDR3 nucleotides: TGCGCCAGCAGCGCCGGGACTAGCGGGAGAGAGACCCAGTACTTC. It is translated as CASSAGTSGRETQYF.

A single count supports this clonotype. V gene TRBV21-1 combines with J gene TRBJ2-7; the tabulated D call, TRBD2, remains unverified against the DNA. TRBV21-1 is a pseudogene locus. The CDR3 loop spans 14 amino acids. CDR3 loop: CASKAFPGRCEQYF. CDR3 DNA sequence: TGTGCCAGCAAAGCGTTTCCAGGGAGGTGCGAGCAGTACTTC.

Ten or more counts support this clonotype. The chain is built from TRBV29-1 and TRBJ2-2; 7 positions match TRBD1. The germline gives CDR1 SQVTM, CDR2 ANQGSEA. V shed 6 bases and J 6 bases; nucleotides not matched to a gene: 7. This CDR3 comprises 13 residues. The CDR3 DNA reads TGCAGCGTCCAGGACAGGAGATCCGGGGAGCTGTTTTTT. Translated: CSVQDRRSGELFF.

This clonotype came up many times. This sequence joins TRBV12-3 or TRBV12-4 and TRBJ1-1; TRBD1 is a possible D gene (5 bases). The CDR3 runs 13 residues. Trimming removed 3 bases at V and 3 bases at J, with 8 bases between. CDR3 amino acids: CASSFEGYTEAFF. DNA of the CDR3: TGTGCCAGCAGTTTCGAGGGGTACACTGAAGCTTTCTTT.

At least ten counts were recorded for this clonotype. The DNA for the CDR3 is TGTGCCAGCAGCTTAGTTCTTATCGGGACTGAAGCTTTCTTT. Its protein is CASSLVLIGTEAFF. The chain has TRBV7-2 and TRBJ1-1; D not resolved. CDR3 length equals 14 residues. Trimming removed 1 base from V and 5 bases from J, with 11 bases in between. CDR1 is SGHTA, CDR2 FQGNSA, per germline.

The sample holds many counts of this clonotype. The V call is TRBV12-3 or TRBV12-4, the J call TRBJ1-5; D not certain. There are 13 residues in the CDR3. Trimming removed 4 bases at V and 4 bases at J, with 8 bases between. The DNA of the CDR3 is TGTGCCAGCAGTTGGACGGGAAATCAGCCCCAGCATTTT. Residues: CASSWTGNQPQHF.

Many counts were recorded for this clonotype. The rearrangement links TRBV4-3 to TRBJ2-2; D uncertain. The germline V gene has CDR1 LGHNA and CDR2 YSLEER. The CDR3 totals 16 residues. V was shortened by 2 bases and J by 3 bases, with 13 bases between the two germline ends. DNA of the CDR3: TGCGCCAGCAGCCAACAGCTGTGGATGGACACCGGGGAGCTGTTTTTT. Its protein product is CASSQQLWMDTGELFF.

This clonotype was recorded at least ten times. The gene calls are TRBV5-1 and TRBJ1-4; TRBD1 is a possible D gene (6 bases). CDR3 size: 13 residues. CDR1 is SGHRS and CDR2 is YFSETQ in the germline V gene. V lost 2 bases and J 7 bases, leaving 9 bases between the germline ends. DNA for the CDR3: TGCGCCAGCAGCTTAGGGGGACCTGAAAAACTGTTTTTT. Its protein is CASSLGGPEKLFF.